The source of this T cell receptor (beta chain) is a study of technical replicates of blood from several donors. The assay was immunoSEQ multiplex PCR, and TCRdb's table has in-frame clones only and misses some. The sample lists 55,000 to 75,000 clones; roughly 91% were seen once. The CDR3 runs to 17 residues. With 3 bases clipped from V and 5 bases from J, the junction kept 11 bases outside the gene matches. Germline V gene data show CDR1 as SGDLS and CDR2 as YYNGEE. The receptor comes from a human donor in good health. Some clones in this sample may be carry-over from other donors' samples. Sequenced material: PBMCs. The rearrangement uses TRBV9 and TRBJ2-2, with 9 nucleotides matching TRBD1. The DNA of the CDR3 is TGTGCCAGCAGCGCCCAATCCGGGACAGGGTGGACCGGGGAGCTGTTTTTT. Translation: CASSAQSGTGWTGELFF.